The 8 T cell receptor beta chains below come from one sample, sequenced in a study of blood T cell repertoires in COVID-19. The repertoire was sequenced with immunoSEQ multiplex PCR; TCRdb's copy has only in-frame clones and lacks some. Found here are 150,000 or so clones, approximately 92% of them singletons; the top ten hold over 10%. The specimen was peripheral blood. The receptors stem from a man aged 18 to 29 with COVID-19, enrolled during active disease.

V is TRBV20-1 and J is TRBJ1-5; D is perhaps TRBD1 (6 bases). This CDR3 is 13 amino acids long. The germline V gene has CDR1 DFQATT and CDR2 SNEGSKA (reference sequence). V was cut by 3 bases and J by 5 bases, with 11 bases left in between. Here the CDR3 DNA reads TGCAGTGCTAGTATCAGGGGCGATCAGCCCCAGCATTTT. Translation: CSASIRGDQPQHF.

The gene calls are TRBV30 and TRBJ2-2; the D gene is possibly TRBD2 (6 bases). CDR1 and CDR2 from the germline V gene are GTSNPN and SVGIG (reference sequence). Trimming cost V 1 base and J 1 base, with 13 bases left between them. CDR3 length: 16 residues. As DNA, the CDR3 is TGTGCCTGGAGTGGTGGGGGACTCCAGAACACCGGGGAGCTGTTTTTT. Its protein product is CAWSGGGLQNTGELFF.

The V gene is TRBV2, the J gene TRBJ2-7; D is perhaps TRBD1 (5 bases). This CDR3 is 13 amino acids long. Germline CDR1 is SNHLY and CDR2 is FYNNEI. The ends were cut back, 7 bases at V and 2 bases at J, with 12 bases in the middle. This CDR3 is CASIEPGTYEQYF. DNA for the CDR3: TGTGCCAGCATCGAACCAGGGACCTACGAGCAGTACTTC.

V gene TRBV27 combines with J gene TRBJ1-2; 8 positions match TRBD1. The junction had 0 bases not matched to a gene; V was cut back by 5 bases and J by 4 bases. The germline V gene encodes CDR1 MNHEY and CDR2 SMNVEV (reference sequence). This CDR3 has 12 residues. CDR3 protein: CASSTGGYGYTF. The CDR3 bases are TGTGCCAGCAGTACAGGGGGCTATGGCTACACCTTC.

This sequence joins TRBV7-2 and TRBJ2-3; D remains unclear. The V end was cut by 8 bases, the J end by 0 bases, with 9 bases between. Germline-derived CDR1 and CDR2 are SGHTA and FQGNSA. There are 13 residues in the CDR3. The CDR3 is CASGSPSTDTQYF. CDR3 in DNA: TGTGCCAGCGGTAGTCCTAGCACAGATACGCAGTATTTT.

The rearrangement links TRBV5-4 to TRBJ2-1, with TRBD2 matching over 7 bases. V gave up 2 bases and J gave up 3 bases; unmatched junction bases: 5. The CDR3 is 15 amino acids. Germline CDR1 and CDR2: SGHNT and YYREEE (reference sequence). This CDR3 is CASSFSSGYYNEQFF. CDR3 coding DNA: TGTGCCAGCAGCTTTTCTAGCGGTTACTACAATGAGCAGTTCTTC. Supplemented by reference TRBV5-4 and TRBJ2-1, the full variable domain reads ETGVTQSPTHLIKTRGQQVTLRCSSQSGHNTVSWYQQALGQGPQFIFQYYREEENGRGNFPPRFSGLQFPNYSSELNVNALELDDSALYLCASSFSSGYYNEQFFGPGTRLTVL.

The chain carries TRBV6-4 and TRBJ2-3, with TRBD1 matching over 10 bases. Per germline, CDR1 MRHNA and CDR2 SNTAGT. V trimming: 6 bases; J trimming: 3 bases; junction bases outside the gene matches: 6. The CDR3 is 15 amino acids. The CDR3 spells CASSPRTGGTDTQYF. CDR3 DNA: TGTGCCAGCAGCCCCCGGACAGGGGGAACAGATACGCAGTATTTT.

This rearrangement joins TRBV15 to TRBJ2-7; 9 positions match TRBD1. The length of the CDR3 is 15 residues. Germline lookup yields CDR1 LNHNV and CDR2 YYDKDF (reference sequence). The trim removed 1 base at V and 1 base at J, leaving 2 bases unmatched. The CDR3 reads CATSRGGQGSYEQYF. The CDR3 DNA is TGTGCCACCAGCAGAGGAGGACAGGGGTCCTACGAGCAGTACTTC.